What follows are 5 T cell receptor beta chains derived from one specimen sequenced in a study of blood T cells in healthy people across ages. A second PCR, run for roughly 7 to 11 cycles, used a sample-barcoded 5' primer plus a J-beta primer mix. TCRdb called the 5' RACE reads again in MiXCR, with one record for every CDR3 protein. The sample has 650,000 to 800,000 distinct CDR3 sequences; approximately 44% are singletons. Source material: blood. Receptors were obtained from a man between 60 and 75 years old in good health.

This clonotype came up once. V usage is TRBV12-3 or TRBV12-4 and J usage is TRBJ2-1, with D hard to call. Trimming shortened V by 4 bases and J by 4 bases, and 14 bases separated the two germline ends. This CDR3 comprises 15 residues. CDR3 nucleotide sequence: TGTGCCAGCAGTTCTCGGACCAGCAATTACAATGAGCAGTTCTTC. It is translated as CASSSRTSNYNEQFF.

This clonotype has just a few counts. The rearrangement uses TRBV4-3 and TRBJ1-2; a weak D match, TRBD1 (5 bases). The CDR3 consists of 16 residues. V gave up 0 bases and J gave up 4 bases, with 15 bases separating them. Germline values: CDR1 LGHNA, CDR2 YSLEER. The CDR3 DNA sequence: TGCGCCAGCAGCCAAGATATCGCAGGGCGTCCCTATGGCTACACCTTC. It specifies CASSQDIAGRPYGYTF.

There are a few counts of this clonotype. The rearrangement links TRBV14 to TRBJ1-1; perhaps TRBD1 as D (5 bases). The CDR3 length is 16 residues. Trimming removed 6 bases from V and 1 base from J, with 18 bases in between. Germline V CDR1 and CDR2: SGHDN, FVKESK. The CDR3 DNA follows: TGTGCCAGCAGATCAGTCGGGGGACGGGGGAACACTGAAGCTTTCTTT. Translating it yields CASRSVGGRGNTEAFF.

This clonotype was observed a handful of times. V is TRBV27 and J is TRBJ2-2, with 7 bases that match TRBD2. The CDR3 totals 14 residues. Unmatched junction bases numbered 4, after V lost 2 bases and J lost 7 bases. CDR1 and CDR2 from the germline V gene are MNHEY and SMNVEV (reference sequence). In DNA form, the CDR3 reads TGTGCCAGCAGTTTAGGCGGGGGTAGCGGGGAGCTGTTTTTT. Residues: CASSLGGGSGELFF.

The J gene is TRBJ1-1, the V gene TRBV20-1; TRBD1 agrees at 8 bases. The CDR3 sequence is 13 residues long. Unmatched junction bases numbered 7, after V lost 5 bases and J lost 5 bases. The germline V gene encodes CDR1 DFQATT and CDR2 SNEGSKA (reference sequence). CDR3 sequence (DNA): TGCAGTGCTCCACCGACAGGGGAGACTGAAGCTTTCTTT. Translation: CSAPPTGETEAFF.